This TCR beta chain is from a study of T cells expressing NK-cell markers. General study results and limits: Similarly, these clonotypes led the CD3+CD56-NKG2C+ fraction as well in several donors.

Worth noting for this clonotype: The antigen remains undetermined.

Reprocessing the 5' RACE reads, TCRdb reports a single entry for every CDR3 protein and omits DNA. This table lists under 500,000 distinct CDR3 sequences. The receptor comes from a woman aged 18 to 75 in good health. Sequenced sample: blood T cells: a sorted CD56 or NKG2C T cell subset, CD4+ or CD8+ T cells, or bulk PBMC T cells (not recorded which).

The CDR3 region is CSVSDVGEQYF. The V call is TRBV29-1, the J call TRBJ2-7. Germline V lookup: CDR1 SQVTM, CDR2 ANQGSEA. There are 11 residues in the CDR3.